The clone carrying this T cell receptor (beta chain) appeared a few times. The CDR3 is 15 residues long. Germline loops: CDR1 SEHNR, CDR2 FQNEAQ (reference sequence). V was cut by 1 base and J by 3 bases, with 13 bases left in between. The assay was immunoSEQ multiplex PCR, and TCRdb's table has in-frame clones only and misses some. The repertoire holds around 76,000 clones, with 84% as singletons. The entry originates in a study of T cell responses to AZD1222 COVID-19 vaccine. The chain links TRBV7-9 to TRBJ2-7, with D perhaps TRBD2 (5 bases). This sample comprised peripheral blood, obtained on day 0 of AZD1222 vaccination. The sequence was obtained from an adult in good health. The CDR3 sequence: CASSLEEVLGYEQYF. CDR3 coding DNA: TGTGCCAGCAGCTTAGAGGAGGTTCTTGGCTACGAGCAGTACTTC.